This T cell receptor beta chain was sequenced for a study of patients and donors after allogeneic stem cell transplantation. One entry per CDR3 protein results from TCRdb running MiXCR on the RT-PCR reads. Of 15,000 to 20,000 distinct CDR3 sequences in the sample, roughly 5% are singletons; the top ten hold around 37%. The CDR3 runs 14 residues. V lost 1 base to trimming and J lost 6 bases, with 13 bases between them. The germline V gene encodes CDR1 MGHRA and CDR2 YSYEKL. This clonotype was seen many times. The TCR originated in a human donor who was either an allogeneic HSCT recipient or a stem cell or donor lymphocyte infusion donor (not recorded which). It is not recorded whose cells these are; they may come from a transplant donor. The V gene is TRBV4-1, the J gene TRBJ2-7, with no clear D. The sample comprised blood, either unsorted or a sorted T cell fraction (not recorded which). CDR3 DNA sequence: TGCGCCAGCAGCCAAGTCCTAGGGCCCCTCGAGCAGTACTTC. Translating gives CASSQVLGPLEQYF.